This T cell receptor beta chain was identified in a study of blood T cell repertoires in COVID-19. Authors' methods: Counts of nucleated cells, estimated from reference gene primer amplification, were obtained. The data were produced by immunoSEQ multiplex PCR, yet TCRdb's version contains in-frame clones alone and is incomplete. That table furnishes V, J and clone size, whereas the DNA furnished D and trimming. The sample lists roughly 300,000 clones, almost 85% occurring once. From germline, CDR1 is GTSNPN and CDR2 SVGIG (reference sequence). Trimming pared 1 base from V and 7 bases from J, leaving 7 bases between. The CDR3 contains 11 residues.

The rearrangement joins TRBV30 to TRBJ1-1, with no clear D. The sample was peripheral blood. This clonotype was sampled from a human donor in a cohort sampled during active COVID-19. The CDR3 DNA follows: TGTGCCTGGAGTGAGGAGTATGAAGCTTTCTTT. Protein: CAWSEEYEAFF. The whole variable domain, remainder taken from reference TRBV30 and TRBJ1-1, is SQTIHQWPATLVQPVGSPLSLECTVEGTSNPNLYWYRQAAGRGLQLLFYSVGIGQISSEVPQNLSASRPQDRQFILSSKKLLLSDSGFYLCAWSEEYEAFFGQGTRLTVV.